This T cell receptor beta chain originates from a study of neurological immune-mediated disorders. The cDNA was synthesized by means of template-switch 5'RACE, which was carried out with 10-nucleotide random UMIs. TCRdb re-analysed the 5' RACE reads in MiXCR, keeping a single row per CDR3 protein. The repertoire has approximately 36,000 distinct CDR3 sequences, 11% of them found once; the top ten carry roughly 4%. This clonotype was seen at least ten times. Documented time point: technical triplicate 1. Sequencing input: PBMCs. The source of this sequence is a man between 60 and 70 years old with HTLV-1-associated myelopathy (HAM/TSP).

CDR3 residues: CALGTSTDTQYF. The DNA for the CDR3 is TGTGCCCTCGGAACCAGCACAGATACGCAGTATTTT. The genes are TRBV2 and TRBJ2-3; D unresolved. Per the germline V gene, CDR1 is SNHLY and CDR2 is FYNNEI. CDR3 length: 12 amino acids. V was shortened by 11 bases and J by 0 bases, with 9 bases between the two germline ends.